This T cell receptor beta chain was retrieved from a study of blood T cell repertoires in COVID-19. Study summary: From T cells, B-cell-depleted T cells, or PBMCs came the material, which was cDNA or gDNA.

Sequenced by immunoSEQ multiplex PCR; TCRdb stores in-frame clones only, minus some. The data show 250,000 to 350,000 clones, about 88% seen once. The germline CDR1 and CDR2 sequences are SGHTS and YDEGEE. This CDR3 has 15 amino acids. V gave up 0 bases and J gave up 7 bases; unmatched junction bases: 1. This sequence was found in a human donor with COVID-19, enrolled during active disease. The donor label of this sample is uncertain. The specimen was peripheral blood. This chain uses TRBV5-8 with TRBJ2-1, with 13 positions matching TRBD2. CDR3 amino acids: CASSLGLAGGNEQFF. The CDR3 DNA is TGTGCCAGCAGCTTGGGACTAGCGGGAGGAAATGAGCAGTTCTTC.